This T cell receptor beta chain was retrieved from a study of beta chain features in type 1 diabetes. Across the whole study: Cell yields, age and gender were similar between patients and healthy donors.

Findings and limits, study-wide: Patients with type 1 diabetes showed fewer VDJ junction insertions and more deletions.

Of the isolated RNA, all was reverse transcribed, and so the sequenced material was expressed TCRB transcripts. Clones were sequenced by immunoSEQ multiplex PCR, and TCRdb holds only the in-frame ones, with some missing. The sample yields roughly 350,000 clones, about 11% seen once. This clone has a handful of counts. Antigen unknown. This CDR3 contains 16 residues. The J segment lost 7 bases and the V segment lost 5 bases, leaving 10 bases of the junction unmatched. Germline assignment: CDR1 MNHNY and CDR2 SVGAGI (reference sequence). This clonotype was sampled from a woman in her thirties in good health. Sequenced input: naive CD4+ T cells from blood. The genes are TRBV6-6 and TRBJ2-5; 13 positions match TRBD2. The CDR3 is CASSLRTSGGFRTQYF. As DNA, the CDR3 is TGTGCCAGCAGTCTTCGGACTAGCGGGGGCTTTCGGACCCAGTACTTC.